The 29 T cell receptor beta chains presented below share a single source sample, sequenced in a study of blood T cell repertoires in COVID-19. Only in-frame clones appear in the TCRdb table, and some are missing; sequencing was by immunoSEQ multiplex PCR. The data hold approximately 44,000 clones, with 80% to 90% observed a single time. Sequences were obtained from peripheral blood. These receptor sequences come from a human donor in a cohort sampled during active COVID-19.

V and J are TRBV19 and TRBJ1-1; D is perhaps TRBD1 (5 bases). The V and J ends lost 5 bases and 0 bases respectively, with 16 bases between them. The germline V gene encodes CDR1 LNHDA and CDR2 SQIVND (reference sequence). CDR3 length equals 16 residues. CDR3 region: CASSPLRVQVNTEAFF. The DNA for the CDR3 is TGTGCCAGTAGTCCTCTTCGGGTACAGGTGAACACTGAAGCTTTCTTT.

The V call is TRBV4-1, the J call TRBJ2-3, with a weak D call TRBD2 (5 bases). The length of the CDR3 is 14 residues. CDR1 and CDR2 from the germline V gene are MGHRA and YSYEKL. V lost 3 bases, J lost 5 bases, and 12 bases lay in between. CDR3 sequence reads: CASSHRDPLDTQYF. Here the CDR3 DNA reads TGCGCCAGCAGCCACCGGGATCCGTTAGATACGCAGTATTTT.

This clone has more than one count but fewer than ten. The rearrangement joins TRBV10-2 to TRBJ1-5; TRBD1 agrees at 10 bases. The V gene's germline CDR1 is WSHSY and CDR2 SAAADI. With 5 bases clipped from V and 5 bases from J, the junction kept 6 bases outside the gene matches. The CDR3 is 15 amino acids. CDR3 in amino acids: CASSWTGGMDQPQHF. In DNA, the CDR3 is TGCGCCAGCAGTTGGACAGGGGGGATGGATCAGCCCCAGCATTTT.

The V call is TRBV5-6, the J call TRBJ1-6; TRBD1 is a possible D gene (6 bases). V dropped 0 bases and J dropped 6 bases, with 16 bases sitting between them. CDR3 length equals 17 residues. Germline assignment: CDR1 SGHDT and CDR2 YYEEEE. CDR3 in DNA: TGTGCCAGCAGCTTGGAAAGTGGCGTCAGGGGTAATTCACCCCTCCACTTT. Residues: CASSLESGVRGNSPLHF. Combining the CDR3 with reference TRBV5-6 and TRBJ1-6 gives the whole variable domain DAGVTQSPTHLIKTRGQQVTLRCSPKSGHDTVSWYQQALGQGPQFIFQYYEEEERQRGNFPDRFSGHQFPNYSSELNVNALLLGDSALYLCASSLESGVRGNSPLHFGNGTRLTVT.

J is TRBJ1-1 and V is TRBV18; 8 bases are a match to TRBD1. This CDR3 is built from 17 residues. Looked up from germline, CDR1 is KGHSH and CDR2 is LQKENI. After removal of 3 bases from V and 1 base from J, the junction contained 10 bases not matched to a gene. The CDR3 nucleotides read TGTGCCAGCTCACCGTTACCGACAGGGGACTCGAACACTGAAGCTTTCTTT. Its translation is CASSPLPTGDSNTEAFF.

This chain links TRBV9 with TRBJ2-6; 7 bases fit TRBD2. CDR1 SGDLS and CDR2 YYNGEE come from the germline V gene. The CDR3 spans 15 residues. Trimming took 5 bases from V and 2 from J; bases not matched to a gene: 4. Here the CDR3 DNA reads TGTGCCAGCAGTAAACGGGAGGCTGGGGCCAACGTCCTGACTTTC. Translated, it gives CASSKREAGANVLTF.

V and J are TRBV7-2 and TRBJ2-3; D is possibly TRBD2 (6 bases). This CDR3 is built from 15 residues. Trimming shortened V by 1 base and J by 3 bases, and 11 bases separated the two germline ends. Germline V gene data show CDR1 as SGHTA and CDR2 as FQGNSA. CDR3 DNA: TGTGCCAGCAGCTTAGTCGCGGGGATTACAGATACGCAGTATTTT. Its protein product is CASSLVAGITDTQYF.

V and J are TRBV6-4 and TRBJ1-2; D might be TRBD1 (5 bases). CDR1 is MRHNA, CDR2 SNTAGT, per germline. V was trimmed by 2 bases and J by 7 bases, leaving 14 bases between them. The CDR3 runs 14 residues. The CDR3 region is CASSDRYGAFGYTF. The CDR3 nucleotides are TGTGCCAGCAGTGACCGTTATGGGGCGTTTGGCTACACCTTC.

V is TRBV29-1 and J is TRBJ2-3; the D is unclear. Germline-derived CDR1 and CDR2 are SQVTM and ANQGSEA. Trimming removed 7 bases from V and 2 bases from J, with 10 bases in between. The CDR3 contains 12 residues. CDR3 bases: TGCAGCGCGTCGCCCTACACAGATACGCAGTATTTT. Protein product: CSASPYTDTQYF.

CDR3 in amino acids: CASRPGTSTDTQYF. The CDR3 DNA reads as TGTGCCAGCAGACCGGGGACAAGCACAGATACGCAGTATTTT. The chain links TRBV7-2 to TRBJ2-3; D might be TRBD1 (6 bases). The CDR3 runs 14 residues. The V and J ends lost 6 bases and 0 bases respectively, with 10 bases between them. Per the germline V gene, CDR1 is SGHTA and CDR2 is FQGNSA.

The chain carries TRBV29-1 and TRBJ1-4; D is possibly TRBD1 (6 bases). V was pared by 2 bases and J by 7 bases, with 14 bases between. The CDR3 has 14 amino acids. Germline V gene lookup returns CDR1 SQVTM and CDR2 ANQGSEA. The CDR3 DNA reads TGCAGCGTTGAAAAGAATAGGGGGGGTGAAAAACTGTTTTTT. Its translation: CSVEKNRGGEKLFF. The complete variable domain, with remaining parts taken from reference TRBV29-1 and TRBJ1-4, reads SAVISQKPSRDICQRGTSLTIQCQVDSQVTMMFWYRQQPGQSLTLIATANQGSEATYESGFVIDKFPISRPNLTFSTLTVSNMSPEDSSIYLCSVEKNRGGEKLFFGSGTQLSVL.

The rearrangement uses TRBV2 and TRBJ1-1, with D unresolved. With 6 bases removed from V and 4 bases from J, the gap between germline ends came to 15 bases. The germline V gene has CDR1 SNHLY and CDR2 FYNNEI. The CDR3 runs to 14 residues. The DNA for the CDR3 is TGTGCCAGCAGAGAATTGAGAGGCCGCACTGAAGCTTTCTTT. It is translated as CASRELRGRTEAFF.

The chain recombines TRBV5-1 with TRBJ2-1; D might be TRBD2 (6 bases). The CDR3 length is 19 residues. V shed 1 base and J shed 1 base, with 21 bases lying between them. In germline, CDR1 is SGHRS, CDR2 YFSETQ. The DNA of the CDR3 is TGCGCCAGCAGCTTGTCTCAACCAGGCGGGGTAGCGTCCTACAATGAGCAGTTCTTC. Its translation: CASSLSQPGGVASYNEQFF.

This clone was counted a few times. The rearrangement links TRBV7-8 to TRBJ2-1, with D perhaps TRBD2 (5 bases). V lost 1 base, J lost 5 bases, and 12 bases lay in between. The germline V gene has CDR1 SGHVS and CDR2 FQNEAQ. The CDR3 has 15 amino acids. The CDR3 region has the DNA TGTGCCAGCAGCTTAGACCCGGGGTCCCACAATGAGCAGTTCTTC. Translating gives CASSLDPGSHNEQFF.

The CDR3 coding sequence is TGTGCCAGCAGCCGCAGCTTGACAGCCCGAATGAACACTGAAGCTTTCTTT. Translation: CASSRSLTARMNTEAFF. The chain joins TRBV5-8 to TRBJ1-1, with a weak D call TRBD1 (5 bases). CDR3 length: 17 residues. V was clipped by 4 bases and J by 0 bases, with 19 bases between them. From germline, CDR1 is SGHTS and CDR2 YDEGEE.

This clone was seen a single time. CDR3 bases: TGTGCCAGTAGGGAGACTAGCGGGTTCAATGAGCAGTTCTTC. Amino acids: CASRETSGFNEQFF. The chain links TRBV7-2 to TRBJ2-1, with 10 bases matching TRBD2. This CDR3 contains 14 residues. After removal of 9 bases from V and 6 bases from J, the junction contained 8 bases not matched to a gene. Germline CDR1 reads SGHTA; CDR2 reads FQGNSA.

The chain carries TRBV5-1 and TRBJ2-3, with TRBD2 matching over 14 bases. From germline, CDR1 is SGHRS and CDR2 YFSETQ. The CDR3 is made up of 18 amino acids. Unmatched junction bases numbered 6, after V lost 3 bases and J lost 0 bases. CDR3 in amino acids: CASSWRTSGGTSTDTQYF. CDR3 in DNA: TGCGCCAGCAGCTGGAGGACTAGCGGGGGGACTAGCACAGATACGCAGTATTTT. Based on the CDR3 plus reference TRBV5-1 and TRBJ2-3, the full variable domain is KAGVTQTPRYLIKTRGQQVTLSCSPISGHRSVSWYQQTPGQGLQFLFEYFSETQRNKGNFPGRFSGRQFSNSRSEMNVSTLELGDSALYLCASSWRTSGGTSTDTQYFGPGTRLTVL.

The chain couples TRBV5-5 to TRBJ1-1; the match to TRBD1 covers 7 bases. The germline CDR1 and CDR2 sequences are SGHKS and YYEKEE (reference sequence). Trimming at V came to 2 bases and at J to 1 base, leaving 5 bases not matched to a gene. The CDR3 consists of 15 residues. CDR3 region: CASSLQGIENTEAFF. Written as DNA, the CDR3 is TGTGCCAGCAGCTTACAGGGGATTGAGAACACTGAAGCTTTCTTT.

The chain employs TRBV24-1 and TRBJ1-2; D perhaps matches TRBD1 (5 bases). This CDR3 has 12 amino acids. V gave up 6 bases and J gave up 8 bases, with 12 bases separating them. Germline V lookup: CDR1 KGHDR, CDR2 SFDVKD. The DNA of the CDR3 is TGTGCCACCAGTTCCGTCGGGGGGGGCTACACCTTC. Amino acid sequence: CATSSVGGGYTF.

This clone turned up a few times. The chain links TRBV6-1 to TRBJ2-5, with 7 positions matching TRBD2. CDR1 is MNHNS, CDR2 SASEGT, per germline. J was trimmed by 0 bases and V by 1 base; bases with no gene match: 11. The CDR3 has 18 residues. The CDR3 is CASSEEWLGEGNQETQYF. CDR3 DNA: TGTGCCAGCAGTGAAGAGTGGTTGGGGGAGGGTAACCAAGAGACCCAGTACTTC.

This CDR3 is CASSRRSAGAEAFF. CDR3 DNA: TGTGCCAGCAGCAGGCGCAGCGCGGGGGCTGAAGCTTTCTTT. The rearrangement joins TRBV27 to TRBJ1-1; weak D call: TRBD1 (5 bases). There are 14 residues in the CDR3. CDR1 and CDR2 (germline): MNHEY, SMNVEV (reference sequence). Trimming left V 6 bases short and J 6 bases short, with 17 bases between.

This chain links TRBV3-1 (or the pseudogene TRBV3-2) with TRBJ1-5, with no clear D. V was trimmed by 6 bases and J by 2 bases, leaving 11 bases between them. CDR1 and CDR2 (germline): LGHDT, YNNKEL (reference sequence). The CDR3 covers 14 residues. The CDR3 here is CASSRDVGNQPQHF. CDR3 DNA sequence: TGTGCCAGCAGTCGGGATGTGGGCAATCAGCCCCAGCATTTT.

The V and J genes are TRBV19 and TRBJ1-4, with 9 bases lining up with TRBD1. The CDR3 has 15 residues. The germline V gene has CDR1 LNHDA and CDR2 SQIVND (reference sequence). V shed 5 bases, J shed 5 bases, and the junction held 6 bases outside the gene matches. This CDR3 is CASSPYRGRNEKLFF. CDR3 in DNA: TGTGCCAGTAGTCCCTACAGGGGGCGCAATGAAAAACTGTTTTTT.

V is TRBV12-3 or TRBV12-4 and J is TRBJ2-2; D is uncertain. V was trimmed by 3 bases and J by 8 bases, leaving 4 bases between them. CDR3 length: 11 amino acids. The CDR3 loop reads CASSFRGELFF. The CDR3 bases are TGTGCCAGCAGTTTCAGGGGGGAGCTGTTTTTT.

V gene TRBV20-1 combines with J gene TRBJ2-1, with 7 bases that match TRBD2. Germline lookup yields CDR1 DFQATT and CDR2 SNEGSKA (reference sequence). V was clipped by 3 bases and J by 10 bases; unmatched bases: 12. The CDR3 sequence is 14 residues long. CDR3 sequence: CSASPASGSREQFF. The DNA for the CDR3 is TGCAGTGCTAGTCCGGCTAGCGGATCCCGGGAGCAGTTCTTC.

The chain is built from TRBV18 and TRBJ1-5; D not certain. The CDR3 contains 13 residues. V lost 5 bases and J 0 bases, leaving 5 bases between the germline ends. From germline, CDR1 is KGHSH and CDR2 LQKENI. For the CDR3, the DNA is TGTGCCAGCTCAATTAATAGCAATCAGCCCCAGCATTTT. Amino acid sequence: CASSINSNQPQHF.

The genes are TRBV20-1 and TRBJ2-7; 8 nucleotides match TRBD1. V was pared by 3 bases and J by 7 bases, with 5 bases of the junction left unmatched. The CDR3 extends over 12 amino acids. Per germline, CDR1 DFQATT and CDR2 SNEGSKA (reference sequence). CDR3 DNA: TGCAGTGCTAGTCCCCGGGACAGGGAGCAGTACTTC. Its translation is CSASPRDREQYF.

This chain connects TRBV5-6 to TRBJ1-2; the D is unclear. The germline V gene encodes CDR1 SGHDT and CDR2 YYEEEE. V lost 4 bases and J lost 2, with 9 bases in between. The CDR3 contains 13 residues. The CDR3 DNA is TGTGCCAGCAGCCCCACGGGGAACTATGGCTACACCTTC. As protein: CASSPTGNYGYTF.

This clone was detected only a few times. This chain uses TRBV4-1 with TRBJ2-6; tentative D call: TRBD2 (6 bases). Germline CDR1 MGHRA, CDR2 YSYEKL. CDR3 length: 17 residues. Trimming pared 0 bases from V and 12 bases from J, leaving 21 bases between. The CDR3 sequence: CASSQDTFGGLRGVLTF. DNA of the CDR3: TGCGCCAGCAGCCAAGATACTTTCGGGGGATTAAGGGGCGTCCTGACTTTC.